This TCR beta chain was recovered during a study of T cell changes during pregnancy in multiple sclerosis (dated by TCRdb to about 2019). For the wider study: In women with multiple sclerosis, the researchers looked at how the T cell repertoire shifted as pregnancy progressed.

The protocol used for the library was the immunoSEQ multiplex PCR assay. TCRdb holds this immuneACCESS table with in-frame rearrangements only. Some clones are missing; in checked studies, unresolved V genes explain under half, and the rest has no known cause. The sample data list some 60,000 clones, and just over 90% of these were observed just once. Together, the top ten hold 1.3% of the sample. Measured from the cysteine to the phenylalanine, the CDR3 is 11 residues long. Only the CDR3 region is kept as DNA, spanning 33 bases read in frame from base 1. As encoded in the germline V gene (reference sequence), CDR1 is DFQATT while CDR2 is SNEGSKA. After removal of 5 bases from V and 4 bases from J, the junction retains 0 bases not matched to a gene. On this clone itself: Its antigen is not yet known. There are no base qualities to consult, and no much larger clone falls within one base.

This TCR was recovered from a female donor with multiple sclerosis, enrolled in a pregnancy study. This receptor chain uses TRBV20-1 and TRBJ2-7; 9 middle bases align to TRBD2. Material: peripheral blood, obtained in the second trimester of pregnancy. The nucleotides are TGCAGTGCTCTAGCGGGGTACGAGCAGTACTTC. Translated, it gives CSALAGYEQYF.